This TCR beta chain is drawn from a study of cytomegalovirus exposure and HLA in healthy donors. Study findings and constraints: Most TCR sequences were rare, but some public TCRs occurred in many donors. Some TCR beta chains (approximately 180 of them) were listed as cytomegalovirus-associated.

As regards this clone: The antigen is not known.

Separate from the roughly 700-subject first cohort was the roughly 120-subject validation cohort, to which the donors belonged. Germline lookup yields CDR1 ENHRY and CDR2 SYGVKD. The CDR3 is made up of 14 amino acids. V was pared by 4 bases and J by 2 bases, with 12 bases between. Assay: immunoSEQ multiplex PCR; the TCRdb copy retains only in-frame clones and omits some. The sample shows approximately 180,000 clones, approximately 86% of them seen only once. The sample consisted of PBMCs. This TCR came from a man aged 18 to 29 in good health and CMV-seropositive. The J gene is TRBJ2-7, the V gene TRBV10-3, with D possibly being TRBD2 (5 bases). The CDR3 DNA is TGTGCCATCAGTGGGAGGAAAGCCACCTACGAGCAGTACTTC. It yields the protein CAISGRKATYEQYF.